This entry concerns a single T cell receptor beta chain. MiXCR was run by TCRdb on the RACE reads, yielding one entry per CDR3 protein. The sample has approximately 370,000 distinct CDR3 sequences; around 5.5% are singletons. The germline gives CDR1 MNHNS, CDR2 SASEGT. Trimming cost V 1 base and J 1 base, with 8 bases left between them. The CDR3 sequence is 15 residues long. These data belong to a study of human T cells and chemical hapten exposure. Study summary: 2% DPC applied to an approximately 2 cm by approximately 2 cm arm area sensitized donors.

Time point meaning: pre-sensitization, week 0. Treatment indicated: therapeutic diphenylcyclopropenone sensitization with weekly scalp DPC. Alopecia patients, 18 to 70 years old and DPC-suitable, served as donors. The rearrangement links TRBV6-1 to TRBJ1-5; D ambiguous. This TCR derives from a young woman with alopecia areata. Some clones in this sample may be carry-over from other donors' samples. Material: whole blood, obtained in connection with sensitization to the hapten diphenylcyclopropenone (DPC). The CDR3 region has the DNA TGTGCCAGCAGTGAAGGAGGTTGGAGCAATCAGCCCCAGCATTTT. Protein sequence: CASSEGGWSNQPQHF.